This TCR beta chain was identified during a study of T-cell reconstitution after alpha-beta-depleted transplantation in children. There are a few counts of this clonotype. The CDR3 is made up of 14 amino acids. V lost 5 bases to trimming and J lost 5 bases, with 16 bases between them. Preparation of the TCRbeta library used unique molecular identifiers. TCRdb re-called the PCR reads through MiXCR, storing one row per CDR3 protein. The sample lists 450,000 to 600,000 distinct CDR3 sequences, about a sixth occurring once. This chain joins TRBV12-3 or TRBV12-4 and TRBJ2-7; possibly TRBD1 for D (8 bases). The clonotype comes from a human donor who donated a stem cell graft to a child with acute lymphoblastic leukemia. The sequencing used PBMCs from the stem cell graft donor, collected from the stem cell graft. CDR3: CASSKTGGADEQYF. Written as DNA, the CDR3 is TGTGCCAGCAGTAAAACAGGGGGGGCGGACGAGCAGTACTTC.